These 8 T cell receptor beta chains originate from one sample sequenced in a study of tumor-infiltrating lymphocytes in oesophageal squamous cell carcinoma. TCRdb passed the PCR reads through MiXCR, listing each CDR3 protein once. The sample records 15,000 or so distinct CDR3 sequences, approximately 47% being singletons. Input material: normal esophageal tissue next to the tumor. Receptors originate from a female donor with esophageal squamous cell carcinoma.

This clonotype was seen repeatedly, ten times or more. The chain joins TRBV6-1 to TRBJ1-4, with a tentative D call TRBD1 (5 bases). Germline CDR1 and CDR2: MNHNS and SASEGT. This CDR3 is built from 16 residues. V was pared by 5 bases and J by 0 bases, with 13 bases between. CDR3 DNA sequence: TGTGCCAGCAGTAGGGACGGTTCTACAACTAATGAAAAACTGTTTTTT. This gives the protein CASSRDGSTTNEKLFF.

This sequence joins TRBV7-2 and TRBJ2-3; a weak D match, TRBD2 (5 bases). Germline loops: CDR1 SGHTA, CDR2 FQGNSA. Deletions cut 0 bases from V and 7 bases from J, with 8 bases between. The CDR3 has 13 amino acids. CDR3 in DNA: TGTGCCAGCAGCTTAGCTAGCGAAAATACGCAGTATTTT. It translates to CASSLASENTQYF.

A note on this clonotype: A clone one base away is much larger, so this may be a read error. V is TRBV5-1 and J is TRBJ2-1, with 9 bases identical to TRBD1. The closer fit of TRBJ2-7 to the DNA end suggests the J call may be wrong. The CDR3 runs to 15 residues. Looked up from germline, CDR1 is SGHRS and CDR2 is YFSETQ. As DNA, the CDR3 is TGCGCCAGCTCGAGGACAGGGGAGGTGGGGAATGAGCAGTACTTC. It specifies CASSRTGEVGNEQYF.

This clonotype was counted ten times or more. The rearrangement links TRBV12-3 or TRBV12-4 to TRBJ2-5, with D possibly TRBD1 on 6 matching bases. V lost 3 bases, J lost 5 bases, and 13 bases lay in between. This CDR3 comprises 14 residues. In nucleotides, the CDR3 is TGTGCCAGCAGTTTTGGGGACATCCGGGAGACCCAGTACTTC. Translated, it gives CASSFGDIRETQYF.

J is TRBJ2-3 and V is TRBV5-6, with TRBD2 matching 8 bases. The CDR3 runs to 16 residues. Germline V gene data show CDR1 as SGHDT and CDR2 as YYEEEE. Germline trimming cut 6 bases from V and 5 bases from J; bases unmatched to any gene: 14. CDR3: CASTPPRGAGRDTQYF. DNA for the CDR3: TGTGCCAGCACCCCACCGCGGGGGGCGGGGAGAGATACGCAGTATTTT.

The chain couples TRBV7-8 to TRBJ1-1, with D perhaps matching TRBD1 (6 bases). The CDR3 is 14 amino acids. V lost 5 bases, J lost 4 bases, and 14 bases lay in between. Germline V CDR1 and CDR2: SGHVS, FQNEAQ. The CDR3 here is CASSLRQESTEAFF. CDR3 coding DNA: TGTGCCAGCAGCCTTCGACAGGAAAGCACTGAAGCTTTCTTT. The variable domain in full, with the rest retrieved from reference TRBV7-8 and TRBJ1-1, is GAGVSQSPRYKVAKRGQDVALRCDPISGHVSLFWYQQALGQGPEFLTYFQNEAQLDKSGLPSDRFFAERPEGSVSTLKIQRTQQEDSAVYLCASSLRQESTEAFFGQGTRLTVV.

This clonotype was picked up a small number of times. The chain couples TRBV7-2 to TRBJ1-5; D remains unclear. Trimming removed 5 bases from V and 6 bases from J, with 11 bases in between. Germline values: CDR1 SGHTA, CDR2 FQGNSA. The CDR3 has 13 residues. Written as DNA, the CDR3 is TGTGCCAGCAGCCAAGGTGATTCTCAGCCCCAGCATTTT. Translation: CASSQGDSQPQHF. The full variable domain, with the rest looked up from reference TRBV7-2 and TRBJ1-5, is GAGVSQSPSNKVTEKGKDVELRCDPISGHTALYWYRQSLGQGLEFLIYFQGNSAPDKSGLPSDRFSAERTGGSVSTLTIQRTQQEDSAVYLCASSQGDSQPQHFGDGTRLSIL.

This chain links TRBV6-1 with TRBJ2-1; 9 positions agree with TRBD2. Gene TRBJ2-7 matches the end of the DNA better, so the J call may be wrong. Germline CDR1 and CDR2: MNHNS and SASEGT. The CDR3 is 13 residues long. CDR3 loop: CATRLAVQYEQYF. Written as DNA, the CDR3 is TGTGCCACCCGACTAGCGGTCCAATACGAGCAGTACTTC.